These 6 T cell receptor beta chains share one sample of origin, sequenced in a study of cytomegalovirus exposure and HLA in healthy donors (dated by TCRdb to 2016 to 2017). The receptor library was made with the immunoSEQ multiplex PCR assay. For the multiplex PCR, a mixture combining 60 forward primers for TCR Vbeta segments and 13 reverse primers for TCR Jbeta segments was used. TCRdb carries this immuneACCESS record with in-frame sequences only. Its versions omit some clonotypes, under half of them owing to an unresolved V gene in the studies checked, with the rest unexplained. This sample gives approximately 130,000 clones in total; around four fifths of them show up just once. Jointly, the top ten make up over 1% of the sample. The sample comprised PBMCs. The source of these receptors is a boy aged 5-17 years in good health and CMV-seronegative.

The rearrangement joins TRBV6-1 to TRBJ1-4; 7 bases line up with TRBD1. The CDR3 spans 17 residues. CDR1 is MNHNS and CDR2 is SASEGT in the germline V gene. J was trimmed by 3 bases and V by 3 bases; bases with no gene match: 10. CDR3 region: CASSEWDRQDSNEKLFF. The CDR3 DNA follows: TGTGCCAGCAGTGAGTGGGACAGACAAGATTCTAATGAAAAACTGTTTTTT.

The V call is TRBV6-6, the J call TRBJ2-4; D is undetermined. Per the germline V gene, CDR1 is MNHNY and CDR2 is SVGAGI (reference sequence). This CDR3 contains 15 residues. The V gene lost 6 bases and the J gene lost 0 bases, with 12 bases spanning the gap. In nucleotides, the CDR3 is TGTGCCAGCAGCCTTTGGGCTTCAGCCAAAAACATTCAGTACTTC. Its translation: CASSLWASAKNIQYF.

The J gene is TRBJ2-1, the V gene TRBV5-6, with TRBD2 as a possible D gene (6 bases). Trimming removed 2 bases at V and 10 bases at J, with 13 bases between. This CDR3 comprises 13 residues. The germline V gene has CDR1 SGHDT and CDR2 YYEEEE. The chain's CDR3 is CASSFRSRGEQFF. The CDR3 coding sequence is TGTGCCAGCAGCTTTCGCTCGCGGGGAGAGCAGTTCTTC.

V usage is TRBV7-2 and J usage is TRBJ2-3; D is unresolved. Germline V lookup: CDR1 SGHTA, CDR2 FQGNSA. CDR3 length equals 11 residues. Deletions cut 6 bases from V and 6 bases from J, with 7 bases between. CDR3 in DNA: TGTGCCAGCAGTGCTAGGGATACGCAGTATTTT. This codes for CASSARDTQYF. Full variable domain (outside the CDR3, taken from reference TRBV7-2 and TRBJ2-3): GAGVSQSPSNKVTEKGKDVELRCDPISGHTALYWYRQSLGQGLEFLIYFQGNSAPDKSGLPSDRFSAERTGGSVSTLTIQRTQQEDSAVYLCASSARDTQYFGPGTRLTVL.

The CDR3 is CASKMGAGVSGGTQYF. The CDR3 bases are TGTGCCAGCAAGATGGGTGCGGGAGTGAGTGGTGGTACGCAGTATTTT. J is TRBJ2-3 and V is TRBV27; 7 nucleotides match TRBD2. J gave up 8 bases and V 7 bases, and 18 bases lay outside the gene matches. The CDR3 loop spans 16 amino acids. The germline V gene encodes CDR1 MNHEY and CDR2 SMNVEV (reference sequence).

The V call is TRBV10-3, the J call TRBJ2-7; a weak D match, TRBD1 (5 bases). This CDR3 has 13 amino acids. The V gene lost 5 bases and the J gene lost 5 bases, with 13 bases spanning the gap. Germline values: CDR1 ENHRY, CDR2 SYGVKD. CDR3 DNA sequence: TGTGCCATCAGTCCCACAGGTTCCCACGAGCAGTACTTC. Encoded protein: CAISPTGSHEQYF.